Listed here are 22 T cell receptor beta chains from one sample, sequenced in a study of shared clonotypes between healthy human individuals. Libraries were prepared by immunoSEQ multiplex PCR; TCRdb keeps only in-frame clonotypes and omits some of them. This table holds over a million clones, about 80% found once. Sequenced sample: memory CD4+ T cells sorted from blood. The subset: CD45RA-negative fraction. The receptors here all came from a man aged 18 to 30 in good health.

This chain links TRBV4-3 with TRBJ2-3, with D possibly TRBD2 on 6 matching bases. CDR1 LGHNA and CDR2 YSLEER come from the germline V gene. The CDR3 totals 14 residues. V was clipped by 8 bases and J by 1 base, with 13 bases between them. The chain's CDR3 is CASGRDSRTDTQYF. DNA for the CDR3: TGCGCCAGCGGACGGGACTCTCGCACAGATACGCAGTATTTT.

In its sample, this clone was seen a few times. The chain joins TRBV30 to TRBJ1-1, with 8 bases identical to TRBD1. The V and J ends lost 2 bases and 5 bases, in that order; junction bases with no gene match: 7. Looked up from germline, CDR1 is GTSNPN and CDR2 is SVGIG (reference sequence). The CDR3 is made up of 14 amino acids. CDR3 protein: CAWSIPGGRTEAFF. The DNA for the CDR3 is TGTGCCTGGAGTATCCCAGGGGGCAGGACTGAAGCTTTCTTT.

This chain joins TRBV28 and TRBJ1-6; 7 bases are a match to TRBD1. This CDR3 comprises 15 residues. Looked up from germline, CDR1 is MDHEN and CDR2 is SYDVKM. With V trimmed by 5 bases and J by 8 bases, 9 bases remained unmatched. As DNA, the CDR3 is TGTGCCAGCAGTGCAAGGGGGCTGCTTGATTCACCCCTCCACTTT. Residues: CASSARGLLDSPLHF. The full variable domain, its missing parts supplied by reference TRBV28 and TRBJ1-6, is DVKVTQSSRYLVKRTGEKVFLECVQDMDHENMFWYRQDPGLGLRLIYFSYDVKMKEKGDIPEGYSVSREKKERFSLILESASTNQTSMYLCASSARGLLDSPLHFGNGTRLTVT.

Concerning this clone: Other DNA sequences in this specimen translate into the identical CDR3. This chain uses TRBV28 with TRBJ1-5; D not certain. Trimming stripped 3 bases from V and 0 bases from J, with 9 bases between. Germline assignment: CDR1 MDHEN and CDR2 SYDVKM. This CDR3 contains 15 residues. CDR3 bases: TGTGCCAGCAGTTTGTCGGGAGATAGCAATCAGCCCCAGCATTTT. Translating gives CASSLSGDSNQPQHF. The full variable domain, rest sourced from reference TRBV28 and TRBJ1-5, is DVKVTQSSRYLVKRTGEKVFLECVQDMDHENMFWYRQDPGLGLRLIYFSYDVKMKEKGDIPEGYSVSREKKERFSLILESASTNQTSMYLCASSLSGDSNQPQHFGDGTRLSIL.

This chain connects TRBV11-1 to TRBJ2-1; D is undetermined. V lost 3 bases and J lost 6, with 6 bases in between. This CDR3 spans 12 amino acids. Germline lookup yields CDR1 SGHAT and CDR2 FQDESV (reference sequence). The CDR3 coding sequence is TGTGCCAGCAGCTTGGATTCCAATGAGCAGTTCTTC. Translated, it gives CASSLDSNEQFF.

This rearrangement joins TRBV5-5 to TRBJ2-7; D unclear. Looked up from germline, CDR1 is SGHKS and CDR2 is YYEKEE (reference sequence). This CDR3 has 15 amino acids. Deletions cut 1 base from V and 0 bases from J, with 11 bases between. The CDR3 DNA sequence: TGTGCCAGCAGCTTGACTCTGCTCAGCTCCTACGAGCAGTACTTC. It codes for CASSLTLLSSYEQYF.

This clone was recorded once. The chain employs TRBV5-4 and TRBJ2-3; 7 bases agree with TRBD2. This CDR3 has 16 residues. The J segment lost 0 bases and the V segment lost 9 bases, leaving 13 bases of the junction unmatched. Germline V gives CDR1 SGHNT, CDR2 YYREEE (reference sequence). CDR3 region: CATARGTHRSTDTQYF. The DNA of the CDR3 is TGTGCCACCGCGCGGGGGACCCACAGGAGCACAGATACGCAGTATTTT.

The chain carries TRBV20-1 and TRBJ2-4, with 7 bases fitting TRBD1. V dropped 5 bases and J dropped 6; count of bases not matched to a gene: 1. CDR1 and CDR2 (germline): DFQATT, SNEGSKA (reference sequence). The length of the CDR3 is 11 residues. The CDR3 coding sequence is TGCAGTGCTTGGACAGGAAACATTCAGTACTTC. Its translation: CSAWTGNIQYF.

This clone was counted a few times. The gene calls are TRBV5-4 and TRBJ1-4; maybe TRBD1 (6 bases). The CDR3 contains 15 residues. CDR1 and CDR2 from the germline V gene are SGHNT and YYREEE (reference sequence). Trimming took off 4 bases at V and 1 base at J, with 11 bases between the two ends. The CDR3 spells CASSPDSLTNEKLFF. The CDR3 region has the DNA TGTGCCAGCAGCCCGGACAGTTTAACTAATGAAAAACTGTTTTTT.

The chain couples TRBV7-6 to TRBJ2-5, with TRBD2 identical over 13 bases. Germline V gene data show CDR1 as SGHVS and CDR2 as FNYEAQ. Unmatched junction bases numbered 11, after V lost 6 bases and J lost 7 bases. There are 16 residues in the CDR3. Written as DNA, the CDR3 is TGTGCCAGCAGATCTACCCGGACTAGCGGGAGTGGGACCCAGTACTTC. Protein: CASRSTRTSGSGTQYF.

This chain links TRBV27 with TRBJ1-4; perhaps TRBD1 as D (6 bases). Germline V CDR1 and CDR2: MNHEY, SMNVEV (reference sequence). The V end was cut by 2 bases, the J end by 8 bases, with 9 bases between. CDR3 length: 13 residues. CDR3 sequence reads: CASSLRGGEKLFF. DNA for the CDR3: TGTGCCAGCAGTTTAAGGGGGGGAGAAAAACTGTTTTTT.

This chain connects TRBV10-3 to TRBJ1-5; 7 bases are a match to TRBD1. The germline V gene encodes CDR1 ENHRY and CDR2 SYGVKD. J gave up 1 base and V 10 bases, and 4 bases lay outside the gene matches. CDR3 length: 13 amino acids. CDR3 in DNA: TGTGCCACCCGACAGGGAAGCAATCAGCCCCAGCATTTT. Translated: CATRQGSNQPQHF.

The CDR3 loop is CASSLAGPGTDTQYF. CDR3 in DNA: TGTGCCAGCAGCTTAGCTGGCCCCGGCACAGATACGCAGTATTTT. The V call is TRBV7-9, the J call TRBJ2-3; D is unresolved. Trimming stripped 0 bases from V and 1 base from J, with 8 bases between. The germline V gene encodes CDR1 SEHNR and CDR2 FQNEAQ (reference sequence). The CDR3 runs to 15 residues.

This clone was seen a handful of times. The chain is built from TRBV2 and TRBJ2-2, with D unclear. The germline V gene has CDR1 SNHLY and CDR2 FYNNEI. The CDR3 runs to 16 residues. V lost 8 bases to trimming and J lost 5 bases, with 21 bases between them. CDR3 bases: TGTGCCAGCTTAGAGTTAGGGTGGTCAGCTACCGGGGAGCTGTTTTTT. Translated: CASLELGWSATGELFF.

The J gene is TRBJ2-3, the V gene TRBV5-1; D unresolved. Trimming shortened V by 2 bases and J by 5 bases, and 12 bases separated the two germline ends. This CDR3 has 14 amino acids. CDR1 and CDR2 (germline): SGHRS, YFSETQ. The DNA for the CDR3 is TGCGCCAGCAGCTTCGGCAATGTTGGAGATACGCAGTATTTT. It encodes CASSFGNVGDTQYF.

Only a few counts were recorded for this clone. This sequence joins TRBV6-5 and TRBJ2-5; D perhaps matches TRBD2 (5 bases). This CDR3 has 13 residues. The germline V gene encodes CDR1 MNHEY and CDR2 SVGAGI. Deletions cut 5 bases from V and 3 bases from J, with 10 bases between. The CDR3 is CASSDTRKETQYF. Here the CDR3 DNA reads TGTGCCAGCAGTGATACTAGGAAAGAGACCCAGTACTTC.

J is TRBJ2-5 and V is TRBV9; 10 nucleotides match TRBD2. The V gene's germline CDR1 is SGDLS and CDR2 YYNGEE. The J segment lost 2 bases and the V segment lost 3 bases, leaving 4 bases of the junction unmatched. The CDR3 has 15 residues. CDR3 DNA: TGTGCCAGCAGCGCCCAGGGACTAGCGCAAGAGACCCAGTACTTC. Its protein is CASSAQGLAQETQYF.

J is TRBJ2-7 and V is TRBV5-5; 9 bases are a match to TRBD2. This CDR3 comprises 15 residues. V trimming: 4 bases; J trimming: 2 bases; junction bases outside the gene matches: 7. Per germline, CDR1 SGHKS and CDR2 YYEKEE (reference sequence). CDR3 loop: CASSTSSGTPYEQYF. The CDR3 DNA reads TGTGCCAGCAGCACTTCTAGCGGGACCCCCTACGAGCAGTACTTC.

The chain carries TRBV27 and TRBJ2-3, with a weak D call TRBD2 (6 bases). Per germline, CDR1 MNHEY and CDR2 SMNVEV (reference sequence). The CDR3 extends over 13 amino acids. The V and J ends lost 7 bases and 2 bases respectively, with 10 bases between them. The CDR3 DNA reads as TGTGCCAGCAAGCGGGCCTCCACAGATACGCAGTATTTT. Translated: CASKRASTDTQYF.

This clone was counted a few times. DNA for the CDR3: TGTGCCAGCAGCTTTCCCGGACAGGGGGCGCAGACTGAAGCTTTCTTT. Translating gives CASSFPGQGAQTEAFF. V is TRBV14 and J is TRBJ1-1, with 11 bases matching TRBD1. This CDR3 is 16 amino acids long. With 5 bases clipped from V and 5 bases from J, the junction kept 10 bases outside the gene matches. CDR1 is SGHDN, CDR2 FVKESK, per germline.

The gene calls are TRBV29-1 and TRBJ1-4; maybe TRBD1 (6 bases). The ends were cut back, 4 bases at V and 5 bases at J, with 8 bases in the middle. Germline V CDR1 and CDR2: SQVTM, ANQGSEA. The CDR3 extends over 12 amino acids. The CDR3 is CSVVQGNEKLFF. The CDR3 DNA follows: TGCAGCGTTGTCCAGGGGAATGAAAAACTGTTTTTT.

The CDR3 sequence: CASSPPIGTSYEQYF. As DNA, the CDR3 is TGTGCCAGCAGTCCCCCCATCGGGACTTCCTACGAGCAGTACTTC. V usage is TRBV28 and J usage is TRBJ2-7; a possible D gene is TRBD2 (6 bases). This CDR3 spans 15 amino acids. V lost 5 bases to trimming and J lost 1 base, with 15 bases between them. Germline V CDR1 and CDR2: MDHEN, SYDVKM.